A single sample is the source of the 11 T cell receptor beta chains below, sequenced in a study of long-term antiretroviral therapy in people with HIV. At survey level, the immunoSEQ assay was run in its v3.0 version. The data were produced by immunoSEQ multiplex PCR, yet TCRdb's version contains in-frame clones alone and is incomplete. The top ten clones hold around 10% of a sample with around 19,000 clones, 82% of them seen once. This material consisted of unsorted PBMCs, taken 2.3 to 2.5 years after starting antiretroviral therapy. Source of these receptors: a man aged 40-49 years with HIV.

The V gene is TRBV28, the J gene TRBJ1-2; no definite D call. The germline CDR1 and CDR2 sequences are MDHEN and SYDVKM. V was cut by 6 bases and J by 8 bases, with 7 bases left in between. The CDR3 consists of 10 residues. The CDR3 reads CASRSEGYTF. The CDR3 DNA sequence: TGTGCCAGCAGGTCGGAGGGCTACACCTTC.

The chain uses TRBV7-9 and TRBJ2-1, with 9 bases fitting TRBD2. Germline V CDR1 and CDR2: SEHNR, FQNEAQ (reference sequence). This CDR3 region has 17 residues. The J segment lost 2 bases and the V segment lost 2 bases, leaving 7 bases of the junction unmatched. The CDR3 DNA is TGTGCCAGCAGCTTAATAGCTAGCGGGACCCCCTACAATGAGCAGTTCTTC. It specifies CASSLIASGTPYNEQFF.

The chain joins TRBV7-2 to TRBJ2-1; D might be TRBD2 (6 bases). The CDR3 runs to 14 residues. Trimming left V 2 bases short and J 9 bases short, with 14 bases between. Germline V gives CDR1 SGHTA, CDR2 FQGNSA. CDR3 loop: CASSLSPGDVEQFF. In DNA form, the CDR3 reads TGTGCCAGCAGCTTATCGCCGGGGGATGTTGAGCAGTTCTTC.

The CDR3 is CASRGGQGRDYEQYF. DNA of the CDR3: TGTGCCAGCAGAGGAGGACAGGGCCGTGACTACGAGCAGTACTTC. The rearrangement uses TRBV19 and TRBJ2-7, with 8 bases identical to TRBD1. The junction had 13 bases not matched to a gene; V was cut back by 9 bases and J by 3 bases. The CDR3 consists of 15 residues. Germline CDR1 LNHDA, CDR2 SQIVND (reference sequence).

This sequence joins TRBV7-9 and TRBJ2-1; D might be TRBD1 (5 bases). Per germline, CDR1 SEHNR and CDR2 FQNEAQ (reference sequence). The ends were cut back, 1 base at V and 5 bases at J, with 18 bases in the middle. CDR3 size: 17 residues. The CDR3 sequence is CASSLVRGRETHNEQFF. For the CDR3, the DNA is TGTGCCAGCAGCTTAGTTAGGGGCAGGGAAACTCACAATGAGCAGTTCTTC.

V gene TRBV6-1 combines with J gene TRBJ2-5, with TRBD2 as a possible D gene (7 bases). This CDR3 has 15 amino acids. Trimming left V 7 bases short and J 7 bases short, with 22 bases between. The germline V gene has CDR1 MNHNS and CDR2 SASEGT. The DNA of the CDR3 is TGTGCCAGCACCGAAGGGCCGGGGGGCCCTGGGACCCAGTACTTC. Protein product: CASTEGPGGPGTQYF.

This clone was observed a single time. The chain is built from TRBV5-1 and TRBJ2-1, with 9 bases identical to TRBD1. The germline V gene has CDR1 SGHRS and CDR2 YFSETQ. Germline trimming cut 4 bases from V and 6 bases from J; bases unmatched to any gene: 14. This CDR3 region has 17 residues. The CDR3 DNA reads as TGCGCCAGCAGCGTCCTCCCCGGGACAGGGTTGGGCAATGAGCAGTTCTTC. Residues: CASSVLPGTGLGNEQFF.

The chain joins TRBV4-2 to TRBJ2-7; D may match TRBD1 or TRBD2 (5 bases each). Trimming left V 1 base short and J 0 bases short, with 16 bases between. Germline V CDR1 and CDR2: LGHNA, YNFKEQ. The CDR3 consists of 17 residues. The CDR3 region is CASSQASGAPGSYEQYF. The CDR3 region has the DNA TGTGCCAGCAGCCAAGCCTCCGGGGCCCCCGGCTCCTACGAGCAGTACTTC.

This sequence joins TRBV4-3 and TRBJ1-2, with D unclear. Germline assignment: CDR1 LGHNA and CDR2 YSLEER. V was pared by 0 bases and J by 2 bases, with 10 bases between. The CDR3 spans 15 residues. CDR3 in amino acids: CASSQDAVGNYGYTF. CDR3 DNA: TGCGCCAGCAGCCAAGATGCAGTCGGGAACTATGGCTACACCTTC.

Regarding this clone: One junction end disagrees with the germline gene, perhaps due to a read error. CDR3 residues: CATSRGGTGSFEQYF. CDR3 in DNA: TGTGCCACCAGCCGGGGGGGGACAGGGTCCTTCGAGCAGTACTTC. The chain is built from TRBV15 and TRBJ2-7; the D gene is possibly TRBD1 (9 bases). The CDR3 loop spans 15 amino acids. Germline CDR1 and CDR2: LNHNV and YYDKDF (reference sequence).

This clone has just a few counts. For the CDR3, the DNA is TGTGCCAGCAGCCAAGTGTCAGGGTCGGGGTCACCCCTCCACTTT. Protein product: CASSQVSGSGSPLHF. V gene TRBV14 combines with J gene TRBJ1-6; possible D gene TRBD1, 5 bases. Looked up from germline, CDR1 is SGHDN and CDR2 is FVKESK. The V gene lost 1 base and the J gene lost 10 bases, with 14 bases spanning the gap. The CDR3 loop spans 15 amino acids.